The 31 T cell receptor beta chains in this list originate from one sample, sequenced in a study of T cell responses to AZD1222 COVID-19 vaccine. Sequencing was performed with immunoSEQ multiplex PCR; in TCRdb, only in-frame clones are kept and a portion is missing. The table has some 140,000 clones, roughly 93% seen once. The sequences come from peripheral blood, collected on day 0 of AZD1222 vaccination. These receptors were obtained from an adult in good health.

As for this clone: This sample also contains other DNA sequences that code for the same CDR3. The rearrangement uses TRBV28 and TRBJ1-2; no clear D. V gave up 3 bases and J gave up 3 bases, with 2 bases separating them. CDR1 is MDHEN, CDR2 SYDVKM, per germline. The CDR3 is 11 residues long. The CDR3 coding sequence is TGTGCCAGCAGTTTGGACTATGGCTACACCTTC. It codes for CASSLDYGYTF.

V gene TRBV2 combines with J gene TRBJ1-2; possible D gene TRBD1, 6 bases. The CDR3 is 15 residues long. The V and J ends lost 4 bases and 2 bases respectively, with 14 bases between them. Germline V CDR1 and CDR2: SNHLY, FYNNEI. The CDR3 region is CASSAEGGGNYGYTF. CDR3 nucleotides: TGTGCCAGCAGTGCAGAGGGGGGAGGGAACTATGGCTACACCTTC.

The chain employs TRBV4-3 and TRBJ1-2; D is perhaps TRBD1 (6 bases). This CDR3 is built from 15 residues. Trimming shortened V by 1 base and J by 4 bases, and 13 bases separated the two germline ends. Germline V gene lookup returns CDR1 LGHNA and CDR2 YSLEER. The CDR3 protein is CASSQGQVDIYGYTF. The CDR3 DNA sequence: TGCGCCAGCAGCCAAGGACAGGTGGATATCTATGGCTACACCTTC.

The chain uses TRBV5-6 and TRBJ2-5, with D unclear. The CDR3 consists of 13 residues. Trimming took 5 bases from V and 6 from J, leaving 14 bases between them. Looked up from germline, CDR1 is SGHDT and CDR2 is YYEEEE. CDR3 in amino acids: CASSNLRKQTQYF. Written as DNA, the CDR3 is TGTGCCAGCAGTAACCTGAGGAAGCAGACCCAGTACTTC.

The chain uses TRBV2 and TRBJ2-7, with a possible D match to TRBD1 (6 bases). V lost 7 bases to trimming and J lost 4 bases, with 11 bases between them. Germline CDR1 reads SNHLY; CDR2 reads FYNNEI. The CDR3 totals 12 residues. The CDR3 protein is CASKGTSYEQYF. CDR3 sequence (DNA): TGTGCCAGCAAAGGGACAAGTTACGAGCAGTACTTC.

This chain uses TRBV9 with TRBJ2-7; 8 nucleotides match TRBD1. CDR1 SGDLS and CDR2 YYNGEE come from the germline V gene. The trim removed 1 base at V and 3 bases at J, leaving 3 bases unmatched. CDR3 length equals 14 residues. CDR3 protein: CASSVTDRDYEQYF. Written as DNA, the CDR3 is TGTGCCAGCAGCGTAACGGACAGGGACTACGAGCAGTACTTC.

The chain combines TRBV19 with TRBJ2-1; no clear D gene. The CDR3 covers 14 residues. Trimming took 0 bases from V and 10 from J, leaving 13 bases between them. CDR1 is LNHDA, CDR2 SQIVND, per germline (reference sequence). In DNA, the CDR3 is TGTGCCAGTAGTATAGATCGATGGGGTAGAGAGCAGTTCTTC. This translates into CASSIDRWGREQFF.

The chain uses TRBV6-2 or TRBV6-3 and TRBJ1-5; D might be TRBD1 (5 bases). Trimming took 5 bases from V and 3 from J, leaving 14 bases between them. The CDR3 length is 15 residues. In germline, CDR1 is MNHEY, CDR2 SVGEGT. In DNA, the CDR3 is TGTGCCAGCAGTCCGATGGGCAGGGACAATCAGCCCCAGCATTTT. Translation: CASSPMGRDNQPQHF.

Only one count was recorded for this clone. The chain carries TRBV28 and TRBJ2-7, with D unclear. The CDR3 has 18 amino acids. Germline CDR1 reads MDHEN; CDR2 reads SYDVKM. The V end was cut by 5 bases, the J end by 0 bases, with 23 bases between. The CDR3 DNA is TGTGCCAGCAGTGTCGTTGGATTACCGATGAAACACTCCTACGAGCAGTACTTC. It specifies CASSVVGLPMKHSYEQYF.

This rearrangement joins TRBV18 to TRBJ1-1; 10 nucleotides line up with TRBD1. The trim removed 2 bases at V and 6 bases at J, leaving 0 bases unmatched. The CDR3 contains 13 residues. Germline V lookup: CDR1 KGHSH, CDR2 LQKENI. Written as DNA, the CDR3 is TGTGCCAGCTCACCAGGACAGGGGGCTGAAGCTTTCTTT. The encoded protein is CASSPGQGAEAFF. The full variable domain, in which reference TRBV18 and TRBJ1-1 provide the parts outside the CDR3, is NAGVMQNPRHLVRRRGQEARLRCSPMKGHSHVYWYRQLPEEGLKFMVYLQKENIIDESGMPKERFSAEFPKEGPSILRIQQVVRGDSAAYFCASSPGQGAEAFFGQGTRLTVV.

The chain links TRBV10-2 to TRBJ2-7; D unresolved. This CDR3 spans 13 amino acids. V lost 7 bases, J lost 2 bases, and 12 bases lay in between. Germline V CDR1 and CDR2: WSHSY, SAAADI. DNA for the CDR3: TGCGCCAGCATGCAGATTAACGCCTACGAGCAGTACTTC. Its protein is CASMQINAYEQYF.

This chain connects TRBV28 to TRBJ2-7; TRBD2 aligns across 9 bases. V shed 7 bases and J 1 base; nucleotides not matched to a gene: 8. The CDR3 covers 15 residues. Germline-derived CDR1 and CDR2 are MDHEN and SYDVKM. In DNA, the CDR3 is TGTGCCAGCAACTCCTTAGCGGGAGCGTCCTACGAGCAGTACTTC. This sequence encodes CASNSLAGASYEQYF.

In this sample, this clone turned up once. The gene calls are TRBV28 and TRBJ1-1, with D unclear. Germline V gene data show CDR1 as MDHEN and CDR2 as SYDVKM. V was cut by 2 bases and J by 1 base, with 5 bases left in between. This CDR3 has 13 residues. The CDR3 is CASSLNRNTEAFF. In DNA, the CDR3 is TGTGCCAGCAGTTTAAACAGGAACACTGAAGCTTTCTTT.

This clone was seen just once. V is TRBV19 and J is TRBJ1-1; D remains ambiguous. The CDR3 length is 13 residues. The germline V gene encodes CDR1 LNHDA and CDR2 SQIVND (reference sequence). V dropped 1 base and J dropped 4 bases, with 7 bases sitting between them. The CDR3 sequence is CASSIARSTEAFF. In DNA form, the CDR3 reads TGTGCCAGTAGTATAGCCAGGAGCACTGAAGCTTTCTTT.

The V and J genes are TRBV5-4 and TRBJ1-2, with D possibly TRBD1 on 5 matching bases. V dropped 0 bases and J dropped 8 bases, with 17 bases sitting between them. Germline V lookup: CDR1 SGHNT, CDR2 YYREEE (reference sequence). The CDR3 totals 15 residues. The CDR3 loop is CASSLDPGRGEGYTF. DNA for the CDR3: TGTGCCAGCAGCTTGGATCCAGGGAGAGGCGAGGGCTACACCTTC. The whole variable domain, filled in from reference TRBV5-4 and TRBJ1-2, reads ETGVTQSPTHLIKTRGQQVTLRCSSQSGHNTVSWYQQALGQGPQFIFQYYREEENGRGNFPPRFSGLQFPNYSSELNVNALELDDSALYLCASSLDPGRGEGYTFGSGTRLTVV.

The J gene is TRBJ1-6, the V gene TRBV7-2; 7 bases align to TRBD1. This CDR3 has 14 amino acids. Germline trimming cut 1 base from V and 12 bases from J; bases unmatched to any gene: 6. CDR1 and CDR2 from the germline V gene are SGHTA and FQGNSA. The CDR3 region is CASSLVRGRVPLHF. In nucleotides, the CDR3 is TGTGCCAGCAGCTTAGTTAGGGGGCGCGTACCCCTCCACTTT. The full variable domain, its missing parts supplied by reference TRBV7-2 and TRBJ1-6, is GAGVSQSPSNKVTEKGKDVELRCDPISGHTALYWYRQSLGQGLEFLIYFQGNSAPDKSGLPSDRFSAERTGGSVSTLTIQRTQQEDSAVYLCASSLVRGRVPLHFGNGTRLTVT.

The chain carries TRBV29-1 and TRBJ2-2, with a weak D call TRBD2 (5 bases). This CDR3 is built from 13 residues. Looked up from germline, CDR1 is SQVTM and CDR2 is ANQGSEA. Deletions cut 3 bases from V and 4 bases from J, with 9 bases between. The CDR3 sequence is CSVDPGSTGELFF. CDR3 sequence (DNA): TGCAGCGTTGATCCGGGGAGCACCGGGGAGCTGTTTTTT.

This clone was observed once. V and J are TRBV5-1 and TRBJ2-1; 13 positions agree with TRBD2. CDR1 and CDR2 from the germline V gene are SGHRS and YFSETQ. This CDR3 spans 18 amino acids. The V and J ends lost 4 bases and 0 bases, in that order; junction bases with no gene match: 7. CDR3 bases: TGCGCCAGCAGCCCCGGACTAGCGGGAGAGAGCTCCTACAATGAGCAGTTCTTC. It translates to CASSPGLAGESSYNEQFF.

The V call is TRBV4-1, the J call TRBJ2-5; the match to TRBD1 covers 10 bases. Germline values: CDR1 MGHRA, CDR2 YSYEKL. The CDR3 covers 14 residues. J gave up 2 bases and V 3 bases, and 0 bases lay outside the gene matches. CDR3 nucleotide sequence: TGCGCCAGCAGCCAGGACAGGGGGCAAGAGACCCAGTACTTC. This sequence encodes CASSQDRGQETQYF.

The V and J genes are TRBV2 and TRBJ1-2; D may be TRBD1 (5 bases). The CDR3 is 12 residues long. Trimming removed 6 bases from V and 8 bases from J, with 13 bases in between. CDR1 and CDR2 (germline): SNHLY, FYNNEI. The chain's CDR3 is CASSPPEGGYTF. DNA for the CDR3: TGTGCCAGCAGCCCCCCCGAGGGGGGCTACACCTTC.

This sequence joins TRBV18 and TRBJ2-5, with D uncertain. Germline lookup yields CDR1 KGHSH and CDR2 LQKENI. With 0 bases removed from V and 5 bases from J, the gap between germline ends came to 10 bases. The CDR3 covers 14 residues. The CDR3 DNA reads as TGTGCCAGCTCACCACCAATCGGTCAGGAGACCCAGTACTTC. As protein: CASSPPIGQETQYF.

V is TRBV7-6 and J is TRBJ1-3; 8 nucleotides align to TRBD1. V shed 2 bases and J 0 bases; nucleotides not matched to a gene: 3. CDR1 is SGHVS and CDR2 is FNYEAQ in the germline V gene. The CDR3 length is 16 residues. The DNA for the CDR3 is TGTGCCAGCAGCTTAAGGGACAGGAGCTCTGGAAACACCATATATTTT. Amino acids: CASSLRDRSSGNTIYF.

The chain combines TRBV6-5 with TRBJ1-6, with unresolved D. The CDR3 runs 13 residues. From germline, CDR1 is MNHEY and CDR2 SVGAGI. V was trimmed by 7 bases and J by 7 bases, leaving 11 bases between them. The CDR3 here is CASTPQQNSPLHF. DNA of the CDR3: TGTGCCAGCACTCCGCAACAGAATTCACCCCTCCACTTT.

This rearrangement joins TRBV28 to TRBJ1-5; no reliable D call. Germline V lookup: CDR1 MDHEN, CDR2 SYDVKM. The CDR3 spans 15 residues. V shed 1 base and J shed 0 bases, with 7 bases lying between them. CDR3 protein: CASSLSQSSNQPQHF. CDR3 bases: TGTGCCAGCAGTTTATCACAGTCTAGCAATCAGCCCCAGCATTTT.

The chain combines TRBV24-1 with TRBJ2-2, with D possibly called TRBD1 or TRBD2 (5 bases each). Trimming pared 9 bases from V and 0 bases from J, leaving 10 bases between. CDR3 length: 14 residues. Germline V gene sequence: CDR1 KGHDR, CDR2 SFDVKD. In nucleotides, the CDR3 is TGTGCCACCTGGGACGGGGCGAACACCGGGGAGCTGTTTTTT. Encoded protein: CATWDGANTGELFF.

The chain uses TRBV7-2 and TRBJ2-3; D not certain. The CDR3 consists of 14 residues. V lost 2 bases to trimming and J lost 0 bases, with 6 bases between them. From germline, CDR1 is SGHTA and CDR2 FQGNSA. The CDR3, as DNA: TGTGCCAGCAGCTTATCGGGCAGCACAGATACGCAGTATTTT. As protein: CASSLSGSTDTQYF.

The V call is TRBV6-5, the J call TRBJ2-6; D gene uncertain. Deletions cut 10 bases from V and 3 bases from J, with 16 bases between. Germline loops: CDR1 MNHEY, CDR2 SVGAGI. The CDR3 is 15 amino acids. The CDR3 reads CATLPNGFGANVLTF. CDR3 nucleotide sequence: TGTGCCACCCTCCCCAATGGCTTTGGGGCCAACGTCCTGACTTTC.

The chain recombines TRBV27 with TRBJ2-1, with D perhaps matching TRBD1 (5 bases). Trimming pared 6 bases from V and 0 bases from J, leaving 6 bases between. Germline V gene sequence: CDR1 MNHEY, CDR2 SMNVEV (reference sequence). CDR3 size: 13 residues. The CDR3 nucleotides read TGTGCCAGCAGGGACACCTCCTACAATGAGCAGTTCTTC. Translation gives CASRDTSYNEQFF.

The V call is TRBV18, the J call TRBJ1-1; D gene ambiguous. CDR1 and CDR2 (germline): KGHSH, LQKENI. This CDR3 is built from 14 residues. The V end was cut by 3 bases, the J end by 6 bases, with 14 bases between. The CDR3 sequence: CASSPGPDSSEAFF. DNA of the CDR3: TGTGCCAGCTCACCGGGCCCAGATTCATCTGAAGCTTTCTTT.

The chain links TRBV3-1 (or the pseudogene TRBV3-2) to TRBJ2-7, with D possibly being TRBD2 (7 bases). There are 13 residues in the CDR3. Per germline, CDR1 LGHDT and CDR2 YNNKEL (reference sequence). V lost 1 base, J lost 9 bases, and 13 bases lay in between. CDR3 sequence: CASSQARGAVQYF. Here the CDR3 DNA reads TGTGCCAGCAGCCAAGCCCGGGGGGCGGTGCAGTACTTC.

In this sample, this clone turned up once. This rearrangement joins TRBV4-1 to TRBJ1-1; D is unresolved. Trimming removed 8 bases at V and 0 bases at J, with 10 bases between. The CDR3 is 13 amino acids. The germline gives CDR1 MGHRA, CDR2 YSYEKL. The CDR3, as DNA: TGCGCCAGCGCCTTAGGGCTGAACACTGAAGCTTTCTTT. It codes for CASALGLNTEAFF.